Following are 27 T cell receptor beta chains from one sample sequenced in a study of CD4 and CD8 cells across lung adenocarcinoma regions. One entry per CDR3 protein results from TCRdb running MiXCR on the PCR reads. The sample carries around 20,000 distinct CDR3 sequences, around half recorded once. The sequencing sample was made of CD8+ T cells from the center of a lung tumor. These receptors were taken from a female donor with lung adenocarcinoma. The CD4 and CD8 labels of this study may be unreliable.

This clonotype has ten or more counts. The chain recombines TRBV6-1 with TRBJ1-6; no clear D gene. The CDR3 totals 14 residues. Per the germline V gene, CDR1 is MNHNS and CDR2 is SASEGT. V lost 7 bases to trimming and J lost 9 bases, with 16 bases between them. CDR3 nucleotides: TGTGCCAGCACACGGGCTGTCCGGGGTTCACCCCTCCACTTT. This translates into CASTRAVRGSPLHF.

The genes are TRBV27 and TRBJ2-4; unclear D gene. The CDR3 has 13 amino acids. The V gene's germline CDR1 is MNHEY and CDR2 SMNVEV (reference sequence). The V and J ends lost 6 bases and 13 bases respectively, with 19 bases between them. This CDR3 is CASSLLAADTQYF. DNA of the CDR3: TGTGCCAGCAGCCTACTTGCCGCAGATACGCAGTACTTC.

The sample holds a few counts of this clonotype. This chain uses TRBV7-8 with TRBJ2-1; weak D call: TRBD2 (5 bases). This CDR3 is 15 amino acids long. The V end was cut by 3 bases, the J end by 4 bases, with 13 bases between. The germline V gene encodes CDR1 SGHVS and CDR2 FQNEAQ. The CDR3 nucleotides read TGTGCCAGCAGCTTCATAGCGCCAAGGTACAATGAGCAGTTCTTC. This codes for CASSFIAPRYNEQFF. The whole variable domain, filled in from reference TRBV7-8 and TRBJ2-1, reads GAGVSQSPRYKVAKRGQDVALRCDPISGHVSLFWYQQALGQGPEFLTYFQNEAQLDKSGLPSDRFFAERPEGSVSTLKIQRTQQEDSAVYLCASSFIAPRYNEQFFGPGTRLTVL.

The count of this clonotype is one. V and J are TRBV4-1 and TRBJ2-1; either TRBD1 or TRBD2 may fit D (5 bases each). The J call is uncertain, as TRBJ2-7 better fits the DNA end. Germline V gives CDR1 MGHRA, CDR2 YSYEKL. This CDR3 region has 13 residues. The chain's CDR3 is CASSQGDAYEQYF. In nucleotides, the CDR3 is TGCGCCAGCAGCCAAGGGGACGCCTACGAGCAGTACTTC.

The chain carries TRBV30 and TRBJ1-2; 11 bases match TRBD1. The CDR3 has 16 amino acids. Germline V gives CDR1 GTSNPN, CDR2 SVGIG (reference sequence). Trimming at V came to 3 bases and at J to 5 bases, leaving 11 bases not matched to a gene. The CDR3 loop reads CAWRKTGTGGFYGYTF. As DNA, the CDR3 is TGTGCCTGGAGGAAAACCGGGACAGGGGGGTTTTATGGCTACACCTTC.

This clonotype appeared a single time. The genes are TRBV27 and TRBJ2-1; 7 bases agree with TRBD1. This CDR3 has 14 residues. With V trimmed by 6 bases and J by 10 bases, 12 bases remained unmatched. CDR1 and CDR2 from the germline V gene are MNHEY and SMNVEV (reference sequence). The CDR3 DNA is TGTGCCAGCAGCCGGGACAGAAACGCACCAGAGCAGTTCTTC. It yields the protein CASSRDRNAPEQFF.

About this clonotype: The CDR3 carries no conserved terminal phenylalanine or tryptophan, so it likely arises from a read error. The chain recombines TRBV6-1 with TRBJ2-1; 10 nucleotides line up with TRBD2. Germline loops: CDR1 MNHNS, CDR2 SASEGT. After removal of 5 bases from V and 4 bases from J, the junction contained 2 bases not matched to a gene. The CDR3 runs 14 residues. The CDR3 DNA is TGTGCCAGCAGTCCGGGACTAGCGTACAATGAGCAGTTCTCC. It is translated as CASSPGLAYNEQFS.

The chain links TRBV27 to TRBJ2-5; D could derive from TRBD1 or TRBD2 (5 bases each). Trimming shortened V by 8 bases and J by 0 bases, and 19 bases separated the two germline ends. The germline V gene encodes CDR1 MNHEY and CDR2 SMNVEV (reference sequence). This CDR3 has 16 residues. In DNA, the CDR3 is TGTGCCAGCGGGGGAGCCGGGACCGGGGACCAAGAGACCCAGTACTTC. Its protein is CASGGAGTGDQETQYF.

The chain carries TRBV6-5 and TRBJ1-2, with a tentative D call TRBD1 (6 bases). The germline V gene encodes CDR1 MNHEY and CDR2 SVGAGI. Trimming stripped 2 bases from V and 2 bases from J, with 9 bases between. This CDR3 is built from 14 residues. Here the CDR3 reads CASSYKGGNYGYTF. The CDR3 DNA reads TGTGCCAGCAGTTACAAAGGGGGGAACTATGGCTACACCTTC.

A remark on this clonotype: The junction departs from the called germline gene at one end, perhaps through a read error. The chain joins TRBV10-1 to TRBJ2-4, with D perhaps TRBD2 (6 bases). The CDR3 covers 14 residues. Germline CDR1 reads WNHNN; CDR2 reads SYGVQD (reference sequence). CDR3 in DNA: TGCGGCGGCTCGGGGGTGCGAGCCAAAAACACTCAGTACTTC. Translation gives CGGSGVRAKNTQYF.

The V call is TRBV6-5, the J call TRBJ2-3; 7 bases are shared with TRBD2. The CDR3 contains 15 residues. Germline values: CDR1 MNHEY, CDR2 SVGAGI. V was pared by 0 bases and J by 11 bases, with 11 bases of the junction left unmatched. The CDR3 DNA is TGTGCCAGCAGTTACTCGTTTTACTCCGGGACTAAGCAGTATTTT. It specifies CASSYSFYSGTKQYF.

This clonotype counts as medium-sized. The V gene is TRBV10-1, the J gene TRBJ2-1; TRBD2 matches at 8 bases. With 6 bases clipped from V and 3 bases from J, the junction kept 7 bases outside the gene matches. The CDR3 is 15 amino acids. Germline V gene lookup returns CDR1 WNHNN and CDR2 SYGVQD (reference sequence). The CDR3 here is CASSQTGLDYNEQFF. The CDR3 DNA reads TGCGCCAGCAGCCAGACGGGACTAGACTACAATGAGCAGTTCTTC.

This clonotype was seen more than once but under ten times. One end of the junction is discordant with germline, which a read error may explain. This sequence joins TRBV27 and TRBJ2-3, with TRBD1 as a possible D gene (7 bases). The J call may not be correct, given that the DNA end is closer to TRBJ2-5. The CDR3 runs to 15 residues. CDR1 is MNHEY and CDR2 is SMNVEV in the germline V gene (reference sequence). The chain's CDR3 is CAAGQGGRVQDTQYF. In nucleotides, the CDR3 is TGTGCCGCGGGGCAGGGGGGCCGAGTCCAAGATACCCAGTACTTC.

This clonotype was recorded a few times. CDR3 bases: TGCGCCAGCAGCCAAGATCCGGGACAGGGATTGTTAACCGGGGAGCTGTTTTTT. This codes for CASSQDPGQGLLTGELFF. The rearrangement joins TRBV4-1 to TRBJ2-2, with 9 bases fitting TRBD1. The CDR3 length is 18 residues. Germline CDR1 MGHRA, CDR2 YSYEKL. After removal of 0 bases from V and 5 bases from J, the junction contained 10 bases not matched to a gene.

This clonotype was observed many times. The chain is built from TRBV4-1 and TRBJ2-4; D is possibly TRBD1 (5 bases). From germline, CDR1 is MGHRA and CDR2 YSYEKL. Trimming cost V 1 base and J 2 bases, with 15 bases left between them. The CDR3 is 17 amino acids. CDR3 sequence (DNA): TGCGCCAGCAGCCAAGTTTTAGACAGCCACACCAAAAACATTCAGTACTTC. This gives the protein CASSQVLDSHTKNIQYF.

This rearrangement joins TRBV27 to TRBJ2-4; possibly TRBD1 for D (6 bases). Germline CDR1 MNHEY, CDR2 SMNVEV (reference sequence). V was cut by 6 bases and J by 12 bases, with 24 bases left in between. The CDR3 has 15 amino acids. CDR3 DNA: TGTGCCAGCAGGCAGGGGCTGGGAGTCAAAGACACTCAGTACTTC. This codes for CASRQGLGVKDTQYF.

As regards this clonotype: The junction shows a germline mismatch at one end, possibly a read error. The chain joins TRBV6-1 to TRBJ2-5; D is undetermined. Germline V gene data show CDR1 as MNHNS and CDR2 as SASEGT. The CDR3 is made up of 15 amino acids. The CDR3 region has the DNA TGTGCCAGCAGTGATCCGCAGGATACTAAAGAGACCCAGACCTTC. Translating gives CASSDPQDTKETQTF.

V gene TRBV10-2 combines with J gene TRBJ2-3, with 11 nucleotides matching TRBD2. CDR1 WSHSY and CDR2 SAAADI come from the germline V gene. V shed 5 bases, J shed 4 bases, and the junction held 5 bases outside the gene matches. The CDR3 sequence is 15 residues long. CDR3 protein: CASSQSTSGADTQYF. The CDR3 coding sequence is TGCGCCAGCAGTCAATCGACTAGCGGGGCAGATACGCAGTATTTT.

Worth noting for this clonotype: An end of the junction differs from the germline gene, which may be a read error. The chain combines TRBV10-1 with TRBJ2-3, with TRBD2 as a possible D gene (6 bases). This CDR3 spans 13 amino acids. CDR1 WNHNN and CDR2 SYGVQD come from the germline V gene (reference sequence). DNA of the CDR3: TGCGCCAGCGGTGAAAGGGAGGCAGAGACGCAGTATTTT. It is translated as CASGEREAETQYF.

The rearrangement joins TRBV9 to TRBJ2-5, with D possibly matching TRBD2 (6 bases). CDR3 length: 14 amino acids. The V end was cut by 0 bases, the J end by 5 bases, with 11 bases between. CDR1 and CDR2 from the germline V gene are SGDLS and YYNGEE. The CDR3 DNA reads TGTGCCAGCAGCGTAGGGAGGGCTGCGGAGACCCAGTACTTC. Amino acid sequence: CASSVGRAAETQYF.

The chain is built from TRBV6-1 and TRBJ1-2; 10 bases fit TRBD1. Germline trimming cut 4 bases from V and 6 bases from J; bases unmatched to any gene: 2. The CDR3 is 13 amino acids. Looked up from germline, CDR1 is MNHNS and CDR2 is SASEGT. CDR3 DNA sequence: TGTGCCAGCAGTGTGGACAGGGGGGATGGCTACACCTTC. Protein product: CASSVDRGDGYTF.

This clonotype was recorded many times. The V call is TRBV6-1, the J call TRBJ2-7; the match to TRBD1 covers 7 bases. Looked up from germline, CDR1 is MNHNS and CDR2 is SASEGT. CDR3 length: 15 residues. V shed 7 bases and J 3 bases; nucleotides not matched to a gene: 12. As DNA, the CDR3 is TGTGCCAGCACCCAGGGGGACACTAGACTCTACGAGCAGTACGTC. The encoded protein is CASTQGDTRLYEQYV.

This clonotype was recorded a few times. V usage is TRBV27 and J usage is TRBJ2-1, with a weak D call TRBD1 (6 bases). There are 16 residues in the CDR3. Trimming took 1 base from V and 8 from J, leaving 18 bases between them. Germline CDR1 is MNHEY and CDR2 is SMNVEV (reference sequence). The CDR3 loop reads CASSLYDWGQGDEQFF. CDR3 DNA: TGTGCCAGCAGTTTATATGATTGGGGGCAGGGCGATGAGCAGTTCTTC.

For this clonotype: Germline and junction disagree at one end, which may indicate a read error. The rearrangement joins TRBV27 to TRBJ2-4; possibly TRBD2 for D (6 bases). This CDR3 has 13 residues. Germline CDR1 and CDR2: MNHEY and SMNVEV (reference sequence). The CDR3 region has the DNA TGTGGCAGCGGAGGGTTTGACGAAGACACCCAGTACTTC. This gives the protein CGSGGFDEDTQYF.

This chain joins TRBV6-1 and TRBJ2-1, with D tentatively TRBD2 (5 bases). The J call may be in error: the DNA end matches TRBJ2-5 better. This CDR3 is built from 13 residues. Germline CDR1 MNHNS, CDR2 SASEGT. The CDR3 bases are TGTGCCAGCAGTCGGGGATGGTGGGAGACCCAGTACTTC. The encoded protein is CASSRGWWETQYF.

The gene calls are TRBV6-1 and TRBJ2-1; 7 bases line up with TRBD1. The CDR3 has 20 residues. Germline values: CDR1 MNHNS, CDR2 SASEGT. J lost 13 bases, V lost 5 bases, and 32 bases had no gene match. The CDR3 loop reads CASSPRNRGLRAPQSETQFF. CDR3 nucleotide sequence: TGTGCCAGCAGTCCGCGGAACAGGGGCTTAAGAGCCCCACAATCCGAGACCCAGTTCTTC.

This clonotype was seen repeatedly, ten times or more. The genes are TRBV5-1 and TRBJ2-4; D is possibly TRBD2 (6 bases). Between the trimmed V and J ends, which lost 0 bases and 6 bases, there was a span of 16 bases. The germline CDR1 and CDR2 sequences are SGHRS and YFSETQ. CDR3 size: 16 residues. The CDR3 nucleotides read TGCGCCAGCAGCTTGGCAGGTCTGAGGGGAGGAAACATTCAGTACTTC. The encoded protein is CASSLAGLRGGNIQYF.